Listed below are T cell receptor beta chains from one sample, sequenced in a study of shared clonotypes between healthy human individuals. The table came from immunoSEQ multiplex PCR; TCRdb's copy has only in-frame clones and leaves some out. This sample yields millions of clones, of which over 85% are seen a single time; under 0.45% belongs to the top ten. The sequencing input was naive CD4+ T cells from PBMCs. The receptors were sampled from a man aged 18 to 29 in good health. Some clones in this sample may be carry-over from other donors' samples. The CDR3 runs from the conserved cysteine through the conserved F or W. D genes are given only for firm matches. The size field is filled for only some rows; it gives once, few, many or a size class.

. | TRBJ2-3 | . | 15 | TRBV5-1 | CASSLRSTGSDTQYF | TGCGCCAGCAGCTTGCGGAGTACAGGGTCAGATACGCAGTATTTT
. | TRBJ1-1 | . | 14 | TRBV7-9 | CASSLLGSNTEAFF | TGTGCCAGCAGCTTACTCGGGTCGAACACTGAAGCTTTCTTT
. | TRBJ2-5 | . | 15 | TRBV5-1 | CASSPDKTDGETQYF | TGCGCCAGCAGCCCGGACAAAACTGACGGGGAGACCCAGTACTTC
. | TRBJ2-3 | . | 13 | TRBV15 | CATSRDSPDTQYF | TGTGCCACCAGCAGAGATAGTCCAGATACGCAGTATTTT
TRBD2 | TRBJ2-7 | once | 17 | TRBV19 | CASSSRTSGIKTYEQYF | TGTGCCAGTAGTTCACGGACTAGCGGGATCAAAACCTACGAGCAGTACTTC
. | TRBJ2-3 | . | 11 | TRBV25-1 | CASGSRDTQYF | TGTGCCAGCGGCTCCCGAGATACGCAGTATTTT
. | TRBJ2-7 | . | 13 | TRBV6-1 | CASSLNGGYEQYF | TGTGCCAGCAGCCTCAACGGGGGCTACGAGCAGTACTTC
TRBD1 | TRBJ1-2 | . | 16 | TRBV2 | CASSLPPGQPNYGYTF | TGTGCCAGCAGCTTACCCCCGGGACAGCCCAACTATGGCTACACCTTC
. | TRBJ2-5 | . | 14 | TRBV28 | CASSYGGPAETQYF | TGTGCCAGCAGTTATGGGGGACCGGCAGAGACCCAGTACTTC
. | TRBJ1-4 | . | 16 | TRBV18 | CASSQGPPGANEKLFF | TGTGCCAGCTCACAGGGACCTCCAGGGGCTAATGAAAAACTGTTTTTT
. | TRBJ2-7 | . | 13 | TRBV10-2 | CASRDLGQYEQYF | TGCGCCAGCAGGGACCTCGGACAGTACGAGCAGTACTTC
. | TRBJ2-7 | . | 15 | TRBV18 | CASSPRGEVTYEQYF | TGTGCCAGCTCACCACGGGGGGAGGTGACCTACGAGCAGTACTTC
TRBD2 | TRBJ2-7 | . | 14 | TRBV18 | CASSRTSGGYEQYF | TGTGCCAGCTCAAGGACTAGCGGTGGCTACGAGCAGTACTTC
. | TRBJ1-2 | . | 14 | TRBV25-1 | CASSEFRMNYGYTF | TGTGCCAGCAGTGAATTCCGCATGAACTATGGCTACACCTTC
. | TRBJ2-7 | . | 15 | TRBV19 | CASRPRPGRPYEQYF | TGTGCCAGTAGACCTCGGCCAGGGAGGCCCTACGAGCAGTACTTC
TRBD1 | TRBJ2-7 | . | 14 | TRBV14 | CASSLGTGPYEQYF | TGTGCCAGCAGCCTCGGGACAGGGCCATACGAGCAGTACTTC
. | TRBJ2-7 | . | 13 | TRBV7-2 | CASSLSRQWEQYF | TGTGCCAGCAGCTTAAGCAGGCAATGGGAGCAGTACTTC
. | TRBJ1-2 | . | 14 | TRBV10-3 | CAISELAGDYGYTF | TGTGCCATCAGTGAGCTTGCAGGGGACTATGGCTACACCTTC
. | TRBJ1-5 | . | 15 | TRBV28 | CAAAPSAGGNQPQHF | TGTGCCGCAGCACCTTCCGCAGGGGGCAATCAGCCCCAGCATTTT
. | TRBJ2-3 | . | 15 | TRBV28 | CASGRPPAFADTQYF | TGTGCCAGCGGGCGGCCCCCCGCGTTCGCCGATACGCAGTATTTT
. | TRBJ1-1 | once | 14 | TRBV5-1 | CASSLGLAVAEAFF | TGCGCCAGCAGCTTGGGATTGGCTGTGGCTGAAGCTTTCTTT
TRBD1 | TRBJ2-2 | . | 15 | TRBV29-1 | CSVGGQGGVTGELFF | TGCAGCGTTGGGGGACAGGGGGGCGTCACCGGGGAGCTGTTTTTT
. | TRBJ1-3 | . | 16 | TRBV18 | CASSQRQANSGNTIYF | TGTGCCAGCTCACAGAGGCAGGCCAACTCTGGAAACACCATATATTTT
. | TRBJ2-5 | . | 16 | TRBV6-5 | CASSYSWGSGQETQYF | TGTGCCAGCAGTTACTCTTGGGGTAGCGGCCAAGAGACCCAGTACTTC
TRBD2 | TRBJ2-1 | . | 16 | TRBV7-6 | CASSPRSGATNNEQFF | TGTGCCAGCAGCCCCCGCAGCGGGGCAACCAACAATGAGCAGTTCTTC
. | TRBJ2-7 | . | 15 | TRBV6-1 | CASSEYTGSSYEQYF | TGTGCCAGTTCGGAATATACAGGGAGCTCCTACGAGCAGTACTTC
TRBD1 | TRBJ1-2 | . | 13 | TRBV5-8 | CAMRDRANYGYTF | TGTGCCATGAGGGACAGGGCTAACTATGGCTACACCTTC
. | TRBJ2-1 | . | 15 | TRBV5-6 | CASSLDLLRYNEQFF | TGTGCCAGCAGCTTGGATCTTCTCCGGTACAATGAGCAGTTCTTC
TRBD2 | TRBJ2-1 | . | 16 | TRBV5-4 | CASSPPGLAGVAEQFF | TGTGCCAGCAGCCCCCCGGGACTAGCGGGAGTAGCTGAGCAGTTCTTC
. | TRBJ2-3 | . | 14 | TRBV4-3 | CASSQDRARDTQYF | TGCGCCAGCAGCCAAGATCGGGCCAGAGATACGCAGTATTTT
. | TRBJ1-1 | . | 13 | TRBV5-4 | CASSPQTATEAFF | TGTGCCAGCAGCCCACAAACAGCCACTGAAGCTTTCTTT